This T cell receptor beta chain is from a study of blood T cell repertoires in COVID-19. For the study at large: From T cells, B-cell-depleted T cells, or PBMCs came the material, which was cDNA or gDNA.

The germline gives CDR1 MNHNS, CDR2 SASEGT. The CDR3 runs 15 residues. The V gene end was trimmed by 2 bases and the J gene end by 4 bases; junction bases not matched to a gene: 4. Sequencing used immunoSEQ multiplex PCR; TCRdb keeps in-frame clones, though not all of them. The table lists 80,000 to 100,000 clones, roughly 80% of them singletons. This TCR derives from a man between 60 and 75 years old with acute or convalescent COVID-19. The chain has TRBV6-1 and TRBJ1-5, with 8 bases lining up with TRBD1. Source material: peripheral blood. In DNA form, the CDR3 reads TGTGCCAGCAGTGAACAGGGGGCCGCGAATCAGCCCCAGCATTTT. Its translation: CASSEQGAANQPQHF.